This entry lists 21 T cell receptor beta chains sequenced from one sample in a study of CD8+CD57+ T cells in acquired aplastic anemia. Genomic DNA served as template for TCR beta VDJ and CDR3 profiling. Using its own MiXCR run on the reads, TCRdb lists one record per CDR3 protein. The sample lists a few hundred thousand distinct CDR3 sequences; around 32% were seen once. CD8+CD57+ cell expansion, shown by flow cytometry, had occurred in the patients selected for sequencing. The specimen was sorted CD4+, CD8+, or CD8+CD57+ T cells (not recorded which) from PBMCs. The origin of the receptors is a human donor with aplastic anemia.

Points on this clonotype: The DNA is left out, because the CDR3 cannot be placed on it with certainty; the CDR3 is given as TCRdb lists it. This chain's CDR3 is CASSVGRGAMGTGSTF. The gene calls are TRBV7-3 and TRBJ1-2; the table's D call TRBD1 went unverified against the DNA. The CDR3 numbers 16 amino acids, ends counted. Germline CDR1 SGHTA, CDR2 FQGTGA.

CDR3 protein: CATLQGWDSPLHF. The CDR3 nucleotides are TGTGCCACTCTACAGGGATGGGATTCACCCCTCCACTTT. V usage is TRBV10-3 and J usage is TRBJ1-6; possibly TRBD1 for D (6 bases). Germline V gives CDR1 ENHRY, CDR2 SYGVKD. Trimming took off 10 bases at V and 8 bases at J, with 15 bases between the two ends. The CDR3 is 13 residues long.

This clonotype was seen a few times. CDR3 loop: CSAPGTTGETQYF. The DNA for the CDR3 is TGCAGTGCTCCCGGGACTACAGGAGAGACCCAGTACTTC. The V gene is TRBV20-1, the J gene TRBJ2-5; TRBD2 matches 7 bases. V dropped 5 bases and J dropped 4; count of bases not matched to a gene: 7. The length of the CDR3 is 13 residues. Germline loops: CDR1 DFQATT, CDR2 SNEGSKA (reference sequence).

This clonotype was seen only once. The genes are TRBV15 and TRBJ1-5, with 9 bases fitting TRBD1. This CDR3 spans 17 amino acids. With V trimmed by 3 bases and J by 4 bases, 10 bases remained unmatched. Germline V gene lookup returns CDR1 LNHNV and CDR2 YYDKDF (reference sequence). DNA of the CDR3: TGTGCCACCAGCAGGCGCAGGACAGGGGTGGTGAATCAGCCCCAGCATTTT. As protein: CATSRRRTGVVNQPQHF.

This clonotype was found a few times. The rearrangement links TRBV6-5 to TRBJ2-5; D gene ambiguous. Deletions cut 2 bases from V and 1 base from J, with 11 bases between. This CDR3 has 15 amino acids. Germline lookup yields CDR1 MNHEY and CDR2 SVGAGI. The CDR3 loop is CASSYGGRSQETQYF. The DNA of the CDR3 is TGTGCCAGCAGTTACGGCGGACGGAGCCAAGAGACCCAGTACTTC.

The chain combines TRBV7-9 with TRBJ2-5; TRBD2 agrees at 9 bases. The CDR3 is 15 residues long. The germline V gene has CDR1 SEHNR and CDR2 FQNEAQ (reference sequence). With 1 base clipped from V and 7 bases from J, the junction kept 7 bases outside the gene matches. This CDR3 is CASSLEGLAGTTQYF. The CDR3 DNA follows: TGTGCCAGCAGCTTAGAGGGTCTAGCGGGGACGACCCAGTACTTC.

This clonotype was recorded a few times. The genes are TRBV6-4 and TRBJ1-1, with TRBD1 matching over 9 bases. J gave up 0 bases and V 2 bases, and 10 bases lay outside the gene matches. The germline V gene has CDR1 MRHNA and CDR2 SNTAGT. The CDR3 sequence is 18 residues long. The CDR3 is CASSDDVGQGIMNTEAFF. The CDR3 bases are TGTGCCAGCAGTGACGATGTGGGACAGGGAATAATGAACACTGAAGCTTTCTTT.

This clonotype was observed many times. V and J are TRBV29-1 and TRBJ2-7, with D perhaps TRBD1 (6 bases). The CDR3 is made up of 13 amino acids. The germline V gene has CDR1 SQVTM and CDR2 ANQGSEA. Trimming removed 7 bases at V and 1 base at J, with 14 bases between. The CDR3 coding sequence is TGCAGCGCCGTCCGGGACACGTCCTACGAGCAGTACTTC. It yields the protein CSAVRDTSYEQYF.

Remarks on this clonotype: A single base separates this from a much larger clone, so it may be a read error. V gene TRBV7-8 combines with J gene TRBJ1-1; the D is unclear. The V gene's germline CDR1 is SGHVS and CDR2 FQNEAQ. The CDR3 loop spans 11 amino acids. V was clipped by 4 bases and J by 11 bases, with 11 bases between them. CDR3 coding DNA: TGTGCCAGCAGCTCCCGAGACGATGCTTTCTTT. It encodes CASSSRDDAFF.

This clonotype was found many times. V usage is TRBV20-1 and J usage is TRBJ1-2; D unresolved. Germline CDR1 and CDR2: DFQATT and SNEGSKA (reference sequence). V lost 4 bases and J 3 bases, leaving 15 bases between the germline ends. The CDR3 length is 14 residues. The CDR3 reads CSANVLLIHYGYTF. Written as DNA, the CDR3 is TGCAGTGCTAACGTCCTACTCATCCACTATGGCTACACCTTC.

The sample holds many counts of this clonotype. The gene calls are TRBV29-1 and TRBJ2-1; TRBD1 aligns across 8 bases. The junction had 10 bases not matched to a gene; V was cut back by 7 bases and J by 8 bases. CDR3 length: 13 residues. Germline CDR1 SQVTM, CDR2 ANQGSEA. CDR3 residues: CSGTGPKRDEQFF. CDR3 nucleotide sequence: TGCAGCGGGACAGGGCCAAAAAGGGATGAGCAGTTCTTC.

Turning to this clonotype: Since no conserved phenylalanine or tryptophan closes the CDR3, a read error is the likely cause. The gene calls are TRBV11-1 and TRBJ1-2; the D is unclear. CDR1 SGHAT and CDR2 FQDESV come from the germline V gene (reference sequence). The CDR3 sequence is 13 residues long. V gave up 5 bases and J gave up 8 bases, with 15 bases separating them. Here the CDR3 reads CASSPNSRQGYTL. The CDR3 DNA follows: TGTGCCAGCAGCCCGAACAGCCGCCAAGGCTACACCCTC.

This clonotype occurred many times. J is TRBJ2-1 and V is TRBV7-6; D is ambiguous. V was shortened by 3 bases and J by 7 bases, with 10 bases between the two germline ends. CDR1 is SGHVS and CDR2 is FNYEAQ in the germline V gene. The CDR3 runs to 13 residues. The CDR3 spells CASSFRLGNEQFF. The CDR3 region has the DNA TGTGCCAGCAGCTTCCGCCTGGGGAATGAGCAGTTCTTC. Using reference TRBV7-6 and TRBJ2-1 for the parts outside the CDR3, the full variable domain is GAGVSQSPRYKVTKRGQDVALRCDPISGHVSLYWYRQALGQGPEFLTYFNYEAQQDKSGLPNDRFSAERPEGSISTLTIQRTEQRDSAMYRCASSFRLGNEQFFGPGTRLTVL.

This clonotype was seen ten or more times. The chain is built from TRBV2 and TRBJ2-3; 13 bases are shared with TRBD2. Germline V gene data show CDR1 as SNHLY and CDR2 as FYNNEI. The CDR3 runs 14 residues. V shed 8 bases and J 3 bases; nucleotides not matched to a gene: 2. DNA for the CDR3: TGTGCCAGCGGACTAGCGGGAGTAACAGATACGCAGTATTTT. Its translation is CASGLAGVTDTQYF.

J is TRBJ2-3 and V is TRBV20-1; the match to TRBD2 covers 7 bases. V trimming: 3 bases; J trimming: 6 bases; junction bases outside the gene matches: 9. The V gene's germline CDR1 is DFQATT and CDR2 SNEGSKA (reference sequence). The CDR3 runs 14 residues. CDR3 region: CSARGQGGSDTQYF. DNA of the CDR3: TGCAGTGCTAGGGGTCAGGGAGGGTCGGATACGCAGTATTTT.

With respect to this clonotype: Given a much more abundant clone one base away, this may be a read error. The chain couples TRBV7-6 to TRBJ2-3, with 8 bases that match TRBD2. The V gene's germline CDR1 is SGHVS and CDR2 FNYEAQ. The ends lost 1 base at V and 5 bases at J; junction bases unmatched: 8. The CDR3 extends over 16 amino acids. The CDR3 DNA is TGTGCCAGCAGCTTAGGAGGCGGGAGGTGGGTAGATACGCAGTATTTT. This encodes CASSLGGGRWVDTQYF.

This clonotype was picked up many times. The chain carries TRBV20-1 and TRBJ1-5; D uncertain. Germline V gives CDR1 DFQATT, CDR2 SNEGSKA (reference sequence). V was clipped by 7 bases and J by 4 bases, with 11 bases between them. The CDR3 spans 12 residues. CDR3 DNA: TGCAGTGTTGACCCTCTTAATCAGCCCCAGCATTTT. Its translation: CSVDPLNQPQHF.

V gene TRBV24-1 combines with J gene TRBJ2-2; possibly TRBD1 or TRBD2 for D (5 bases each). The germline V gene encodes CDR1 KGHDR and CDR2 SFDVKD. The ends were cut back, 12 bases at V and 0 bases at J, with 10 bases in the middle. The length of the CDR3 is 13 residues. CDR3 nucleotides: TGTGCCGCCGGGACCACGAACACCGGGGAGCTGTTTTTT. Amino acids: CAAGTTNTGELFF.

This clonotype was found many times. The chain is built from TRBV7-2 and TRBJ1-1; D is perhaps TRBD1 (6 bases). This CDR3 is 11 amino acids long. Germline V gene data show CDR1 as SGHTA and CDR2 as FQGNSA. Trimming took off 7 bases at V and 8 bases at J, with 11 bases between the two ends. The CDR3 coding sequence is TGTGCCAGCATCGACAGGATCGAAGCTTTCTTT. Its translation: CASIDRIEAFF.

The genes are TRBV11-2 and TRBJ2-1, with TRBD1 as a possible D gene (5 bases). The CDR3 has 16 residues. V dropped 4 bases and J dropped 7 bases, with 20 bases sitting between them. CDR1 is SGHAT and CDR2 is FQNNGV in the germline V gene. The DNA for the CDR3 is TGTGCCAGCAGCTACCTGCAGGGCTTATTGGTAAATGAGCAGTTCTTC. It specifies CASSYLQGLLVNEQFF.

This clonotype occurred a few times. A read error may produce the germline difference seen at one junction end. DNA for the CDR3: TGTGCCAGCAGTTTTAGAAGCGGGGGGCAGAATGAGCAGTTCTTC. This translates into CASSFRSGGQNEQFF. The chain couples TRBV10-3 to TRBJ2-1; 9 positions match TRBD2. The length of the CDR3 is 15 residues. Germline values: CDR1 ENHRY, CDR2 SYGVKD.